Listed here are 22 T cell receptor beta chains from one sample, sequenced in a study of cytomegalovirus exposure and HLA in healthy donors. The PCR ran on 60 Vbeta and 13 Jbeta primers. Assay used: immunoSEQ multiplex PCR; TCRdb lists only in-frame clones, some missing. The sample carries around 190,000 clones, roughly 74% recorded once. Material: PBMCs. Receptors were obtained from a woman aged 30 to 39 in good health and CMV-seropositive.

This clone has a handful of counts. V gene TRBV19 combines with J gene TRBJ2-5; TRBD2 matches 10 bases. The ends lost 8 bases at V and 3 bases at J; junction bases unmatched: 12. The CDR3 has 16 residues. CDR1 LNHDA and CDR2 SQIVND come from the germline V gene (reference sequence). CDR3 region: CASSSYPGTSEETQYF. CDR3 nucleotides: TGTGCCAGTTCCTCCTACCCCGGGACTAGCGAAGAGACCCAGTACTTC. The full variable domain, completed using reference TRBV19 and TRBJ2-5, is DGGITQSPKYLFRKEGQNVTLSCEQNLNHDAMYWYRQDPGQGLRLIYYSQIVNDFQKGDIAEGYSVSREKKESFPLTVTSAQKNPTAFYLCASSSYPGTSEETQYFGPGTRLLVL.

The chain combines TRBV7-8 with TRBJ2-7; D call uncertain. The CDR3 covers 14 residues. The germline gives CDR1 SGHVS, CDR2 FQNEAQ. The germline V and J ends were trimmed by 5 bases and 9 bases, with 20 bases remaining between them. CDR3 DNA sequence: TGTGCCAGCAGCCTAATTCGTAGCCTACGAGGGCAGTACTTC. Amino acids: CASSLIRSLRGQYF.

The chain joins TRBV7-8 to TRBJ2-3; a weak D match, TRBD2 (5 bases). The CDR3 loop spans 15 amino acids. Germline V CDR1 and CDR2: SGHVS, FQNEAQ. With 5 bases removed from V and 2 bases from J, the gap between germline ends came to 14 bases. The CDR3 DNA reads TGTGCCAGCAGCGAGGGCCATCAACCCACAGATACGCAGTATTTT. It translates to CASSEGHQPTDTQYF.

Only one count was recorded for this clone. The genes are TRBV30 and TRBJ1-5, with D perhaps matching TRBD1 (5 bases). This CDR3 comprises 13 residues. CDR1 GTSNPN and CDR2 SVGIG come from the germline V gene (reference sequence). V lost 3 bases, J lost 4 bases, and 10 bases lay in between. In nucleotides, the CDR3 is TGTGCCTGGAGGGCGACAGAAAATCAGCCCCAGCATTTT. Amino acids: CAWRATENQPQHF.

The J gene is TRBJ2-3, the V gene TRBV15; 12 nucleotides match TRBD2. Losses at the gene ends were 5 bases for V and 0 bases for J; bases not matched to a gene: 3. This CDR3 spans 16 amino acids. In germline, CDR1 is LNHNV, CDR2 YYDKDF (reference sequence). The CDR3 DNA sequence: TGTGCCACCAGCGGAGGGACTAGCGGGAGCACAGATACGCAGTATTTT. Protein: CATSGGTSGSTDTQYF.

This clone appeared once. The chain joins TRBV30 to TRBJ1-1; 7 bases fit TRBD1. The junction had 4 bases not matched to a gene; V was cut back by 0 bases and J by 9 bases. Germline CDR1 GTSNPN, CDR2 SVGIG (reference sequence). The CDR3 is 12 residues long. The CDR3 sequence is CAWSVNRGKAFF. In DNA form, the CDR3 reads TGTGCCTGGAGTGTAAACAGGGGAAAAGCTTTCTTT.

The CDR3, as DNA: TGCGCCAGTGCACAGGGATCAGGAGGCTACACCTTC. Its protein is CASAQGSGGYTF. The chain recombines TRBV5-1 with TRBJ1-2, with TRBD1 as a possible D gene (6 bases). The ends were cut back, 8 bases at V and 8 bases at J, with 16 bases in the middle. The germline gives CDR1 SGHRS, CDR2 YFSETQ. The CDR3 contains 12 residues.

CDR3 sequence (DNA): TGTGCCAGCAGCCATATGGGGACTAGCGTGGGGGAGGAGCAGTTCTTC. Encoded protein: CASSHMGTSVGEEQFF. The chain uses TRBV7-3 and TRBJ2-1, with 10 bases matching TRBD2. In germline, CDR1 is SGHTA, CDR2 FQGTGA. The CDR3 has 16 amino acids. V shed 5 bases and J 10 bases; nucleotides not matched to a gene: 14.

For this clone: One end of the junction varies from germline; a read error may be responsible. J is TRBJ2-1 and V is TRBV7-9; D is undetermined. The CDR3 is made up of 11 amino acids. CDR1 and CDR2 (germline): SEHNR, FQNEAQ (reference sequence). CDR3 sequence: CSSSLGHEQFF. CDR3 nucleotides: TGTTCCAGCAGCTTGGGCCATGAGCAGTTCTTC.

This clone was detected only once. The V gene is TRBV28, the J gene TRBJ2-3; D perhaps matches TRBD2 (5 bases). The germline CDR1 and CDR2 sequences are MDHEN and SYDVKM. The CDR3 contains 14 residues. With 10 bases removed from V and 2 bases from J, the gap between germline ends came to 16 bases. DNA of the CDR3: TGTGCCACCCTCCCTTGGGAGTACACAGATACGCAGTATTTT. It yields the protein CATLPWEYTDTQYF.

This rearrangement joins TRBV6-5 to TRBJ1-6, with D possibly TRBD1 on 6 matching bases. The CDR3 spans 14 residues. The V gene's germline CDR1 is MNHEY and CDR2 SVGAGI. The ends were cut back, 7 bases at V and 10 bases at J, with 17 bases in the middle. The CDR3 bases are TGTGCCAGCACCCCGGGGGGTGGGGGCTCACCCCTCCACTTT. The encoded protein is CASTPGGGGSPLHF.

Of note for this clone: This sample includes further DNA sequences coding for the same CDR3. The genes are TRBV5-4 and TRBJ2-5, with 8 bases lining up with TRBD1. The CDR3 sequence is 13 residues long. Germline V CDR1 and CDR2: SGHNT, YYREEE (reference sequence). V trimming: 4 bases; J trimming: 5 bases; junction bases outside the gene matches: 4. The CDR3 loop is CASSPGQAETQYF. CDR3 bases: TGTGCCAGCAGCCCGGGACAGGCTGAGACCCAGTACTTC.

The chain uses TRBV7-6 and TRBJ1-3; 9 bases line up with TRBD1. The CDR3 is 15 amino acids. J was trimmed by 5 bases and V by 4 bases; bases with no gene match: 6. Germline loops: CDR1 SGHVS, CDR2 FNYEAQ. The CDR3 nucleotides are TGTGCCAGCAGCTACGGACAGGGGATTAGAAACACCATATATTTT. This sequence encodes CASSYGQGIRNTIYF.

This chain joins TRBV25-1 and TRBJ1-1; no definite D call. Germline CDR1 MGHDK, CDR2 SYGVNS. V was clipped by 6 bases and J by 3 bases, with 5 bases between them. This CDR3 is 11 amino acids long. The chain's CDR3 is CASRLYTEAFF. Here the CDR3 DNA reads TGTGCCAGCAGACTTTACACTGAAGCTTTCTTT.

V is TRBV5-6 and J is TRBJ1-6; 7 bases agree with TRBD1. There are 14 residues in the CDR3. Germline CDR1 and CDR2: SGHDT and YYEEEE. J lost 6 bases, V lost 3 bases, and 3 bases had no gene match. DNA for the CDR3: TGTGCCAGCAGCTGGGACAGCCCTAATTCACCCCTCCACTTT. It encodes CASSWDSPNSPLHF. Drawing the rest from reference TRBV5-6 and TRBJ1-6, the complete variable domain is DAGVTQSPTHLIKTRGQQVTLRCSPKSGHDTVSWYQQALGQGPQFIFQYYEEEERQRGNFPDRFSGHQFPNYSSELNVNALLLGDSALYLCASSWDSPNSPLHFGNGTRLTVT.

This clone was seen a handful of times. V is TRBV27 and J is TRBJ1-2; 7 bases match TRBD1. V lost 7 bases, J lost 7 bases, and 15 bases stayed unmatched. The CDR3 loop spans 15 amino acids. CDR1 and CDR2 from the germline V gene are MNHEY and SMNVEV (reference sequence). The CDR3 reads CASTSGVGQLSGYTF. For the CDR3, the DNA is TGTGCCAGCACCTCGGGGGTGGGACAGTTGTCTGGCTACACCTTC.

The CDR3 loop reads CASSFQGQGEPQHF. In DNA, the CDR3 is TGTGCCAGCAGCTTCCAAGGACAGGGAGAGCCCCAGCATTTT. V and J are TRBV7-9 and TRBJ1-5, with 8 bases aligning to TRBD1. In germline, CDR1 is SEHNR, CDR2 FQNEAQ (reference sequence). Germline trimming cut 3 bases from V and 8 bases from J; bases unmatched to any gene: 6. CDR3 length: 14 residues.

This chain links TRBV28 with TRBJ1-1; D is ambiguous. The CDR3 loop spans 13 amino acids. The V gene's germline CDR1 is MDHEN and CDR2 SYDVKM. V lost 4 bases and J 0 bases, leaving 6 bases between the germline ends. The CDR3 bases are TGTGCCAGCAGTTCTACAGTGAACACTGAAGCTTTCTTT. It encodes CASSSTVNTEAFF.

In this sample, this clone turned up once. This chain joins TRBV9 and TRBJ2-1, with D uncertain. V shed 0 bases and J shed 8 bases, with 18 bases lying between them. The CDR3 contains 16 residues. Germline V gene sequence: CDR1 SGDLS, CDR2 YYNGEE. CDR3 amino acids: CASSVDWLVQLDEQFF. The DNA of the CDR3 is TGTGCCAGCAGCGTAGACTGGCTAGTCCAATTGGATGAGCAGTTCTTC.

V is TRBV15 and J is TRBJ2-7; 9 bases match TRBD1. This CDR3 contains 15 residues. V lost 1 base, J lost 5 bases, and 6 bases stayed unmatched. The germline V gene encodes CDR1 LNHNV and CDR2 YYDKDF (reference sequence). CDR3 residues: CATSRGSDRGHEQYF. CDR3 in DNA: TGTGCCACCAGCAGAGGATCGGACAGGGGACACGAGCAGTACTTC.

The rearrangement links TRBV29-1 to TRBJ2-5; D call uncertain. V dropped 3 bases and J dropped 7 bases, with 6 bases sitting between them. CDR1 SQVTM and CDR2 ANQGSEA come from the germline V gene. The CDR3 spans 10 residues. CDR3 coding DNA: TGCAGCGTTGATCGAGGGACCCAGTACTTC. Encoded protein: CSVDRGTQYF.

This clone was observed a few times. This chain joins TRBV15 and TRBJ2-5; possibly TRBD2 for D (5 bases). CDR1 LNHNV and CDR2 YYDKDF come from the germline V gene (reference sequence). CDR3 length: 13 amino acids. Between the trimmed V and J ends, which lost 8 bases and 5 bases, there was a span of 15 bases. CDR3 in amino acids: CATRHGVGETQYF. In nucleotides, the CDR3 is TGTGCCACCCGGCACGGGGTCGGGGAGACCCAGTACTTC. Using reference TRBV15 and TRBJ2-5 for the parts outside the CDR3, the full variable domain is DAMVIQNPRYQVTQFGKPVTLSCSQTLNHNVMYWYQQKSSQAPKLLFHYYDKDFNNEADTPDNFQSRRPNTSFCFLDIRSPGLGDTAMYLCATRHGVGETQYFGPGTRLLVL.